The 5 T cell receptor beta chains reported below all come from one sample, sequenced in a study of blood T cell repertoires in COVID-19. TCRdb keeps only in-frame clones here, not all; method: immunoSEQ multiplex PCR. The table lists about 230,000 clones, around 85% of them singletons. Sequencing was performed on peripheral blood. The receptors here all came from a woman older than 75 with acute or convalescent COVID-19.

The genes are TRBV5-1 and TRBJ2-1; the match to TRBD1 covers 7 bases. Per germline, CDR1 SGHRS and CDR2 YFSETQ. The J segment lost 7 bases and the V segment lost 4 bases, leaving 8 bases of the junction unmatched. The CDR3 contains 14 residues. The CDR3 protein is CASSLQGQLNEQFF. CDR3 nucleotide sequence: TGCGCCAGCAGCCTCCAGGGACAGCTTAATGAGCAGTTCTTC.

The CDR3: CASGKGEGSPLHF. CDR3 in DNA: TGTGCCAGCGGTAAGGGGGAAGGTTCACCCCTCCACTTT. The J gene is TRBJ1-6, the V gene TRBV6-1; possibly TRBD1 for D (6 bases). Trimming cost V 8 bases and J 9 bases, with 14 bases left between them. The CDR3 runs 13 residues. Germline V gene lookup returns CDR1 MNHNS and CDR2 SASEGT.

V usage is TRBV11-2 and J usage is TRBJ2-7; tentative D call: TRBD1 (7 bases). The CDR3 runs 17 residues. Germline V gene sequence: CDR1 SGHAT, CDR2 FQNNGV. Trimming stripped 3 bases from V and 1 base from J, with 19 bases between. The CDR3 spells CASSFGGAAGGSYEQYF. The CDR3 coding sequence is TGTGCCAGCAGCTTCGGGGGTGCGGCAGGGGGGTCCTACGAGCAGTACTTC.

The rearrangement uses TRBV13 and TRBJ1-1; D gene unclear. The CDR3 has 14 residues. CDR1 is PRHDT, CDR2 FYEKMQ, per germline (reference sequence). V shed 1 base and J shed 4 bases, with 10 bases lying between them. CDR3 sequence: CASSLVPLVTEAFF. Here the CDR3 DNA reads TGTGCCAGCAGCTTAGTCCCACTGGTCACTGAAGCTTTCTTT.

CDR3 amino acids: CASSLRGRGIGDTDTQYF. The DNA for the CDR3 is TGTGCCAGCAGTTTGAGGGGGAGAGGAATCGGGGACACAGATACGCAGTATTTT. The chain is built from TRBV28 and TRBJ2-3; the D gene is possibly TRBD1 (6 bases). V was clipped by 3 bases and J by 2 bases, with 21 bases between them. The CDR3 is 18 amino acids. Germline loops: CDR1 MDHEN, CDR2 SYDVKM.